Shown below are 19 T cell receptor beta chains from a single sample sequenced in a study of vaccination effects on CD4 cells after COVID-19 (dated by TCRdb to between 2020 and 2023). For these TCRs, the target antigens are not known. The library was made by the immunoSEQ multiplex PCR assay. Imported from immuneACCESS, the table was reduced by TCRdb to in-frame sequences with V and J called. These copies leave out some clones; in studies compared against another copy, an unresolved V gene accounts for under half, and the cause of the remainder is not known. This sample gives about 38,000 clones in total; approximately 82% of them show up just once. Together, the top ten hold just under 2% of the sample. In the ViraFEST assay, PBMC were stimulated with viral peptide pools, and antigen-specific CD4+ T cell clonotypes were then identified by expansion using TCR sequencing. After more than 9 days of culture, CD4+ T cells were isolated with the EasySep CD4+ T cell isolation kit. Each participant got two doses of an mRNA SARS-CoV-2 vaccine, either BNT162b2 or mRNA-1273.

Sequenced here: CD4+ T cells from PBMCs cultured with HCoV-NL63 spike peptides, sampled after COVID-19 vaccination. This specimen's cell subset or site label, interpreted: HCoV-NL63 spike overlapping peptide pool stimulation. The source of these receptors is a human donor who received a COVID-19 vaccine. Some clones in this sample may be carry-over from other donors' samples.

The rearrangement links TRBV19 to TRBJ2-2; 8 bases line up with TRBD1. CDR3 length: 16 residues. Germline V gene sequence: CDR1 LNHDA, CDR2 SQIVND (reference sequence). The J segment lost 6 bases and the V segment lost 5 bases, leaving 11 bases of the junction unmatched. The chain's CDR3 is CASSRTGRIAPGELFF. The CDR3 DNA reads TGTGCCAGTAGTCGGACAGGGCGGATTGCACCCGGGGAGCTGTTTTTT.

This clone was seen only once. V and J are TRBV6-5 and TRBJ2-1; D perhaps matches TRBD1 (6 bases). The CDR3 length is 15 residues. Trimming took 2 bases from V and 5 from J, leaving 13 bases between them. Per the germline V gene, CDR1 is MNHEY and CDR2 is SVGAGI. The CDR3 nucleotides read TGTGCCAGCAGTTACGTGGGGGCGCTGGACAATGAGCAGTTCTTC. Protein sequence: CASSYVGALDNEQFF.

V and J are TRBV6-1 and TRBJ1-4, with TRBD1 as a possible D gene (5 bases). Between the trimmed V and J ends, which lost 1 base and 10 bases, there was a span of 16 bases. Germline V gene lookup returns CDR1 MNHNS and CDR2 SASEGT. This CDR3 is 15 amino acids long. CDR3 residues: CASSEGAGLTRKLFF. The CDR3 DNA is TGTGCCAGCAGTGAAGGGGCAGGGCTAACCAGAAAACTGTTTTTT.

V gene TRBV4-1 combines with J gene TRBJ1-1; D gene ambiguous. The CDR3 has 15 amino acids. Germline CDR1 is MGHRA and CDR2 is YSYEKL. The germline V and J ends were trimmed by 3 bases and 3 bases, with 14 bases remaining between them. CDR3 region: CASSQTGRRDTEAFF. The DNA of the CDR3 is TGCGCCAGCAGCCAGACCGGCCGGAGGGACACTGAAGCTTTCTTT.

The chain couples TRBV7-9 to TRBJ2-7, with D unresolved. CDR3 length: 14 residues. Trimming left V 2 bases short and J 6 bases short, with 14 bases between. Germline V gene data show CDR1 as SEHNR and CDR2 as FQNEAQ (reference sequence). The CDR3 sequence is CASSLYFGLGEQYV. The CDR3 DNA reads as TGTGCCAGCAGCTTATATTTTGGTTTAGGCGAGCAGTACGTC.

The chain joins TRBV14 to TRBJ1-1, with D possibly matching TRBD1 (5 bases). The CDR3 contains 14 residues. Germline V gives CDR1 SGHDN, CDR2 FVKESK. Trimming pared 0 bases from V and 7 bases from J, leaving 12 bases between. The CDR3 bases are TGTGCCAGCAGCCAAGAATTTCGGGGGATTGAAGCTTTCTTT. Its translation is CASSQEFRGIEAFF.

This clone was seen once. CDR3 protein: CASSYTWREETQYF. In DNA form, the CDR3 reads TGTGCCAGCAGTTATACCTGGCGGGAAGAGACCCAGTACTTC. The chain couples TRBV2 to TRBJ2-5, with a weak D call TRBD2 (5 bases). The CDR3 has 14 amino acids. Germline values: CDR1 SNHLY, CDR2 FYNNEI. V lost 5 bases to trimming and J lost 3 bases, with 13 bases between them.

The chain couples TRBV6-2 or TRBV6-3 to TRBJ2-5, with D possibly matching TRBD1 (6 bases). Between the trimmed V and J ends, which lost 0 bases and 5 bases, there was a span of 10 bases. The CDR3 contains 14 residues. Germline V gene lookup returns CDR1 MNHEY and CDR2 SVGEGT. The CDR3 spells CASSYSKRGETQYF. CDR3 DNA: TGTGCCAGCAGTTACTCGAAAAGGGGGGAGACCCAGTACTTC.

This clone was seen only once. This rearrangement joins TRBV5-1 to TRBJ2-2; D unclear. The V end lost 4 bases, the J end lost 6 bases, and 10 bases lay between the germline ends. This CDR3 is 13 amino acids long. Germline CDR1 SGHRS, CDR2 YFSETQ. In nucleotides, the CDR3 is TGCGCCAGCAGCCGGATCATGGCCGGGGAGCTGTTTTTT. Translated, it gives CASSRIMAGELFF.

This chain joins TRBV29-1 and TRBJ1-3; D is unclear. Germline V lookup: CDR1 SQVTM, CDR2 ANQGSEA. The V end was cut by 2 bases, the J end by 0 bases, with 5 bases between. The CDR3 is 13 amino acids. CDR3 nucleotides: TGCAGCGTTGAAACAGTCTCTGGAAACACCATATATTTT. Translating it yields CSVETVSGNTIYF.

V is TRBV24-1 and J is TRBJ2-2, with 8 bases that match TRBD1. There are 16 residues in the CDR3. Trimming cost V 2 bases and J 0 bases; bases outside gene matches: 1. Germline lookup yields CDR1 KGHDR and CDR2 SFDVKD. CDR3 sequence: CATSDSGGANTGELFF. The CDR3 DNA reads TGTGCCACCAGTGATTCAGGGGGCGCGAACACCGGGGAGCTGTTTTTT.

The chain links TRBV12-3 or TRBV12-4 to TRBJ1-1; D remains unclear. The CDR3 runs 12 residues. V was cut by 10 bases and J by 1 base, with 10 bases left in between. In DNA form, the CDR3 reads TGTGCCACTACCAAGGGGAACACTGAAGCTTTCTTT. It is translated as CATTKGNTEAFF.

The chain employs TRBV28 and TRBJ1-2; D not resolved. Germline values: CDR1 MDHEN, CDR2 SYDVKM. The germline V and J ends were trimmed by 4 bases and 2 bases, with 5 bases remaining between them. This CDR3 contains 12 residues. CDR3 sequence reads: CASSSINYGYTF. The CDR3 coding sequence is TGTGCCAGCAGTTCGATAAACTATGGCTACACCTTC.

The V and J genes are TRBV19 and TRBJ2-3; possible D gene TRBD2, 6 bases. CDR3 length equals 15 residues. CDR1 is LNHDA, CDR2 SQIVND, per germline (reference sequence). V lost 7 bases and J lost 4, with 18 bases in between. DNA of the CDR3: TGTGCCAGTACCCCTCGCGGGGTGGGATCAGATACGCAGTATTTT. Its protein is CASTPRGVGSDTQYF.

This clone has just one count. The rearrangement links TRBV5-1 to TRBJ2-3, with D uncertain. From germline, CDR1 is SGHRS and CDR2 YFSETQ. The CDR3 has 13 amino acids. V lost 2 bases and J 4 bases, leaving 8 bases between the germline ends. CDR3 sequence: CASSFLSADTQYF. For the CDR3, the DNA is TGCGCCAGCAGCTTTCTGAGCGCAGATACGCAGTATTTT.

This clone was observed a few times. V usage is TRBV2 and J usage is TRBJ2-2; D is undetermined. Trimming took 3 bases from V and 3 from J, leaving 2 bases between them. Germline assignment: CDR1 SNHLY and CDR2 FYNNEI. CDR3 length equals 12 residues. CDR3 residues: CASSDDTGELFF. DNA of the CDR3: TGTGCCAGCAGTGACGACACCGGGGAGCTGTTTTTT.

This chain's CDR3 is CASSQDRRGQGLITGFEQYV. CDR3 in DNA: TGCGCCAGCAGCCAAGATCGGCGGGGACAGGGATTAATCACTGGGTTCGAGCAGTACGTC. V and J are TRBV4-3 and TRBJ2-7, with 9 bases matching TRBD1. CDR1 is LGHNA, CDR2 YSLEER, per germline. This CDR3 region has 20 residues. Trimming removed 0 bases from V and 6 bases from J; junction bases left unmatched: 21.

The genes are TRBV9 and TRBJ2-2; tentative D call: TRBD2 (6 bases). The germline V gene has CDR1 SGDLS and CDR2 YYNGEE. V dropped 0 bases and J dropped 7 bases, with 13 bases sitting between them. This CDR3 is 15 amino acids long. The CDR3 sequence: CASSVATEGIGELFF. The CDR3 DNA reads TGTGCCAGCAGCGTAGCTACGGAGGGAATCGGGGAGCTGTTTTTT.

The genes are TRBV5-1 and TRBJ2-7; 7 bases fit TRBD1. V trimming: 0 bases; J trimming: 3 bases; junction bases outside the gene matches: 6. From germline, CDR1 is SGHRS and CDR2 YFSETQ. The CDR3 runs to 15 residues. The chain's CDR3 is CASSLGTGGLYEQYV. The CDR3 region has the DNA TGCGCCAGCAGCTTGGGGACAGGTGGACTCTACGAGCAGTACGTC.